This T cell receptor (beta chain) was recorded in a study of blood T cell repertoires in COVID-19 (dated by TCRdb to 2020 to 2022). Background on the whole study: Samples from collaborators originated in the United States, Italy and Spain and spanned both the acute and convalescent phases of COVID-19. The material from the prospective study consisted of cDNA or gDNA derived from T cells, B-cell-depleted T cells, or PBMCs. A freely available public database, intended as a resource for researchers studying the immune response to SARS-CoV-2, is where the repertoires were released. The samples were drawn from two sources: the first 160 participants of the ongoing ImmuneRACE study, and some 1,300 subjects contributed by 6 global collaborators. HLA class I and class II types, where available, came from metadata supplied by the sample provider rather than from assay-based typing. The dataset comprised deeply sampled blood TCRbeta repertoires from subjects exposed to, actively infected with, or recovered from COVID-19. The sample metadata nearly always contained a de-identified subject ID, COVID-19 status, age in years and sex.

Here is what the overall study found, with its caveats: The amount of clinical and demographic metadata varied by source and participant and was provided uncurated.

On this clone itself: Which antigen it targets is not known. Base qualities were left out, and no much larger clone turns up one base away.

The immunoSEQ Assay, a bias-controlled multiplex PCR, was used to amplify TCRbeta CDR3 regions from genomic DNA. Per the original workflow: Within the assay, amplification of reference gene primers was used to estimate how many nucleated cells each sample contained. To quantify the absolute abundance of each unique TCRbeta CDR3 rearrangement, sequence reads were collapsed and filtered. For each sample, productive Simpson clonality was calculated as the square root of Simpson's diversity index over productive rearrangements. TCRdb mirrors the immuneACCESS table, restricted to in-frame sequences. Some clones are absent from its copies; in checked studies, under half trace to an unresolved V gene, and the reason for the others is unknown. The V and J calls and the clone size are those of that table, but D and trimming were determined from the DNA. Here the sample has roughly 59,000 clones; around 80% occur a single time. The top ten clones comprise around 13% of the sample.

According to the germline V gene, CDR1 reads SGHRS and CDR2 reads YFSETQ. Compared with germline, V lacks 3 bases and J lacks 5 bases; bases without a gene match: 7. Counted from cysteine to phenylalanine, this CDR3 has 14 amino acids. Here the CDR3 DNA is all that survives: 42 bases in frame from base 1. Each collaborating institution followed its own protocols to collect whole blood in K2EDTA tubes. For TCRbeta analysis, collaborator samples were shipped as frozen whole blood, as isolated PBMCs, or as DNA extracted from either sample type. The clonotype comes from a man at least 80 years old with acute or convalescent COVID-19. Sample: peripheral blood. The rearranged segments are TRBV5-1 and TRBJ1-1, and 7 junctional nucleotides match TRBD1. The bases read TGCGCCAGCAGCTCGGCAGCAGGGGGAACTGAAGCTTTCTTT. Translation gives CASSSAAGGTEAFF.